This T cell receptor (beta chain) was sequenced during a study of blood T cell repertoires in COVID-19. Trimming at V came to 5 bases and at J to 5 bases, leaving 6 bases not matched to a gene. Germline CDR1 reads SNHLY; CDR2 reads FYNNEI. The CDR3 totals 14 residues. As processed by the authors: From reference gene primer amplification, estimates of nucleated cell counts were derived. Clones were read by immunoSEQ multiplex PCR, and TCRdb kept only the in-frame ones, dropping some. The DNA gave D and trimming, while V, J and clone size come from that table. The table includes roughly 59,000 clones, approximately 80% detected once.

The TCR sequence derives from a man at least 80 years old with acute or convalescent COVID-19. The gene calls are TRBV2 and TRBJ2-4; 7 bases are shared with TRBD1. The sequenced sample consisted of peripheral blood. The CDR3 sequence: CASSQQGVQNIQYF. In DNA form, the CDR3 reads TGTGCCAGCAGTCAGCAGGGGGTCCAAAACATTCAGTACTTC.